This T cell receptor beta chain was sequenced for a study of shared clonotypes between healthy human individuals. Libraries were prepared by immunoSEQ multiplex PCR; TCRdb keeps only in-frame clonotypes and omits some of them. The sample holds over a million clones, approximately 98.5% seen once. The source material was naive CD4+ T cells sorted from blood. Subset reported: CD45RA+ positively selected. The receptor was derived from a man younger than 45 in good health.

Here the CDR3 DNA reads TGTGCCAGCAGCGGACAAGCGGGAGTGACAGATACGCAGTATTTT. Its translation: CASSGQAGVTDTQYF. V and J are TRBV7-2 and TRBJ2-3, with TRBD2 identical over 8 bases. The ends lost 5 bases at V and 3 bases at J; junction bases unmatched: 7. CDR1 and CDR2 from the germline V gene are SGHTA and FQGNSA. This CDR3 region has 15 residues.